This T cell receptor (beta chain) comes out of a study of metastatic and nonmetastatic thyroid tumors (dated by TCRdb to the early 2020s). Study-wide context: The researchers compared repertoires between peripheral blood samples and tumor or nodule tissue samples from patients with malignant or benign thyroid disease.

Points on this clone: Its recognized antigen is unknown. No base-level quality is on record; no much larger clone is a single base apart.

The germline V end is reduced by 2 bases and the J end by 3 bases; junction bases left unmatched: 4. CDR1 and CDR2 (SGHAT, FQDESV) derive from the germline V gene (reference sequence). Spanning cysteine to phenylalanine, the CDR3 consists of 15 amino acids. CDR3 DNA only is kept here, 45 bases in frame from base 1. The protocol used for the library was PCR. The instrument given in TCRdb is Illumina HiSeq 4000. High-throughput sequencing was used to profile the TCR beta-chain CDR3 region of each patient. For the original study's pipeline: A classifier to discriminate distant-metastatic papillary thyroid cancer patients was built from CDR3 differences across clinicopathological groups. Repertoire diversity was assessed with the Shannon index, and tumor-blood repertoire similarity with the Morisita-Horn index. TCRdb reprocessing: public reads trimmed at Q25 with fastp, clones called with MiXCR, in-frame beta chains kept. TCRdb's processing, not the study's, gives the V and J calls here. For this sample there are fewer than 25,000 clones; about 14% appear just once. The top ten constitute less than 45% of the sample.

Study-level results and caveats: In both blood and tumor samples, TCR beta diversity was reported to be significantly higher in malignant tumors than in benign nodules.

None of the patients had been given any treatment before thyroid surgery. Using T-cell receptor beta sequencing, the researchers looked back retrospectively at clinical samples from patients, gathered between about 2011 and 2019. In this chain, TRBV11-1 is recombined with TRBJ2-5, and 9 bases in between align with TRBD1. The TCR was taken from a female donor with papillary thyroid cancer or a benign thyroid nodule (not recorded which). Some clones in this sample may be carry-over from other donors' samples. Sequencing input: blood. The DNA reads TGTGCCAGCAGCTTAAGCGGGACAGGGAAAGAGACCCAGTACTTC. The resulting protein is CASSLSGTGKETQYF.